Presented here are 9 T cell receptor beta chains from one specimen sequenced in a study of cytomegalovirus exposure and HLA in healthy donors (dated by TCRdb to about 2017). Receptors were amplified or captured by the immunoSEQ multiplex PCR assay. For the multiplex PCR, a mixture combining 60 forward primers for TCR Vbeta segments and 13 reverse primers for TCR Jbeta segments was used. TCRdb provides this immuneACCESS table in a form limited to in-frame rearrangements. Some clones are lacking; in checked studies, under half of them reflect an unresolved V gene, and why the rest are absent is not known. Recorded for this sample are 160,000 or so clones; roughly 85% of them occurred a single time. The biggest ten clones account for under 0.9% of the sample. The sequenced material came from PBMCs. These receptors were taken from a woman in her 40s in good health and CMV-seronegative.

The V gene is TRBV5-1, the J gene TRBJ1-5; the D gene is possibly TRBD1 (5 bases). The CDR3 sequence is 14 residues long. V was pared by 0 bases and J by 7 bases, with 11 bases between. Germline values: CDR1 SGHRS, CDR2 YFSETQ. This chain's CDR3 is CASSLGQGWQPQHF. DNA of the CDR3: TGCGCCAGCAGCTTGGGGCAGGGATGGCAGCCCCAGCATTTT.

The rearrangement links TRBV10-3 to TRBJ1-2, with D unclear. V was trimmed by 4 bases and J by 8 bases, leaving 11 bases between them. This CDR3 is 12 amino acids long. CDR1 is ENHRY, CDR2 SYGVKD, per germline. CDR3 DNA: TGTGCCATCAGTGGGACTTTTCAGGGCTACACCTTC. Protein: CAISGTFQGYTF.

This clone showed up just once. The chain is built from TRBV7-8 and TRBJ2-3, with a possible D match to TRBD2 (6 bases). The V gene lost 3 bases and the J gene lost 1 base, with 11 bases spanning the gap. The CDR3 contains 15 residues. Looked up from germline, CDR1 is SGHVS and CDR2 is FQNEAQ. This chain's CDR3 is CASSFLGGGTDTQYF. As DNA, the CDR3 is TGTGCCAGCAGCTTCCTGGGGGGAGGCACAGATACGCAGTATTTT.

The rearrangement uses TRBV29-1 and TRBJ1-2; unclear D gene. Trimming removed 3 bases from V and 6 bases from J, with 14 bases in between. Germline assignment: CDR1 SQVTM and CDR2 ANQGSEA. The CDR3 length is 13 residues. CDR3 sequence (DNA): TGCAGCGTTGATTTGACGCTCCTAGATGGCTACACCTTC. Its translation is CSVDLTLLDGYTF.

This chain connects TRBV7-9 to TRBJ2-7, with 11 bases matching TRBD2. Losses at the gene ends were 5 bases for V and 5 bases for J; bases not matched to a gene: 8. The CDR3 is made up of 15 amino acids. Germline values: CDR1 SEHNR, CDR2 FQNEAQ (reference sequence). The CDR3 DNA sequence: TGTGCCAGCAGCCCTATAGCGGGAGGGCCGCACGAGCAGTACTTC. Translating it yields CASSPIAGGPHEQYF.

The CDR3 spells CAISVQGFNTEAFF. The CDR3 region has the DNA TGTGCCATCAGTGTACAGGGGTTCAACACTGAAGCTTTCTTT. This rearrangement joins TRBV10-3 to TRBJ1-1; 7 nucleotides agree with TRBD1. The CDR3 contains 14 residues. V lost 4 bases and J lost 2; bases outside the gene matches: 4. Looked up from germline, CDR1 is ENHRY and CDR2 is SYGVKD.

The V call is TRBV7-8, the J call TRBJ2-5; 7 nucleotides match TRBD2. Losses at the gene ends were 5 bases for V and 5 bases for J; bases not matched to a gene: 11. Germline V gene lookup returns CDR1 SGHVS and CDR2 FQNEAQ. CDR3 size: 15 residues. DNA of the CDR3: TGTGCCAGCAGCCACCGGCGGGAGTCCGGTGAGACCCAGTACTTC. As protein: CASSHRRESGETQYF.

The chain uses TRBV27 and TRBJ1-5; tentative D call: TRBD1 (5 bases). V dropped 0 bases and J dropped 9 bases, with 9 bases sitting between them. CDR1 MNHEY and CDR2 SMNVEV come from the germline V gene (reference sequence). There are 13 residues in the CDR3. CDR3 coding DNA: TGTGCCAGCAGTTTATCGACAGCACGGCCCCAGCATTTT. It encodes CASSLSTARPQHF.

The V call is TRBV10-3, the J call TRBJ2-7; TRBD2 is a possible D gene (5 bases). With 2 bases removed from V and 6 bases from J, the gap between germline ends came to 11 bases. Germline CDR1 and CDR2: ENHRY and SYGVKD. The length of the CDR3 is 13 residues. DNA of the CDR3: TGTGCCATCAGTGAGGTGACACGGGGCGAGCAGTACTTC. As protein: CAISEVTRGEQYF.